The TCR beta chain under discussion was sequenced for a study of T-cell reconstitution after alpha-beta-depleted transplantation in children. Unique molecular identifiers were used to barcode this TCRbeta library. Each CDR3 protein gets one entry after TCRdb re-called the PCR reads with MiXCR. The sample carries approximately 150,000 distinct CDR3 sequences, 8% to 10% recorded once. Overall study results and limits: Several hundred expanded graft clones reportedly supplied alpha-beta T cells about two months after transplant. Newly produced T cells mostly accounted for T-cell counts and diversity one year post-transplant. It was surviving recipient T cells and thymic progenitors that gave some patients high TCRbeta diversity at day 60.

The ends were cut back, 0 bases at V and 5 bases at J, with 8 bases in the middle. This CDR3 spans 13 amino acids. Germline-derived CDR1 and CDR2 are SGHDT and YYEEEE. This clonotype was seen repeatedly, ten times or more. The target antigen is unknown. The clonotype was recovered from a female patient aged 2 to 10 who had a stem cell transplant for congenital amegakaryocytic thrombocytopenia, so the T cells may come from the graft donor. J is TRBJ2-5 and V is TRBV5-6; possibly TRBD1 or TRBD2 for D (5 bases each). Sequenced material: PBMCs, mostly from graft donor cells, taken 180 days after TCRalphabeta/CD19-depleted stem cell transplant. CDR3 protein: CASSLGDGETQYF. The CDR3 nucleotides read TGTGCCAGCAGCTTGGGGGACGGCGAGACCCAGTACTTC.